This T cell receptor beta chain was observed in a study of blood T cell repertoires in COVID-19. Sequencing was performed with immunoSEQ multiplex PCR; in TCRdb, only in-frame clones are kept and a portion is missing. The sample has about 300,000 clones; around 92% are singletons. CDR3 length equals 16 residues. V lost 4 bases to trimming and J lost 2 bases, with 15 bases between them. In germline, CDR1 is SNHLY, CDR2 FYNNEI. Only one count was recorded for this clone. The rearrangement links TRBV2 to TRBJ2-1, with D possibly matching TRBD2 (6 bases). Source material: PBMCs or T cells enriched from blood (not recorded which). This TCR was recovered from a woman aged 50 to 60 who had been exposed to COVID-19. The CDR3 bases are TGTGCCAGCAGTGCAATGGGGGGAGGAGCCTACAATGAGCAGTTCTTC. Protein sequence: CASSAMGGGAYNEQFF.